This passage covers 29 T cell receptor beta chains from one sample sequenced in a study of T cells in Graves' hyperthyroidism and ophthalmopathy. RNA transcripts gave rise to amplified TCR beta CDR3 regions. In the first-round RT-PCR of the TCR CDR3, the HTBI primer set was used. From the multiplex PCR reads, TCRdb called clonotypes with MiXCR, one entry per CDR3 protein. The sample records almost 600,000 distinct CDR3 sequences, 35% to 55% being singletons. The material sequenced was peripheral blood or thyroid tissue (not recorded which). These receptors all come from a young woman with Graves' hyperthyroidism.

The rearrangement uses TRBV2 and TRBJ2-3, with TRBD2 matching 12 bases. This CDR3 is 15 amino acids long. CDR1 is SNHLY and CDR2 is FYNNEI in the germline V gene. After removal of 5 bases from V and 6 bases from J, the junction contained 6 bases not matched to a gene. The CDR3 reads CASSQLAGGGDTQYF. The CDR3 bases are TGTGCCAGCAGTCAACTAGCGGGAGGTGGCGATACGCAGTATTTT.

This clonotype was seen ten or more times. The rearrangement links TRBV4-2 to TRBJ1-1; D call uncertain. This CDR3 has 14 amino acids. Germline V gene sequence: CDR1 LGHNA, CDR2 YNFKEQ. With 2 bases removed from V and 3 bases from J, the gap between germline ends came to 10 bases. The CDR3 DNA reads as TGTGCCAGCAGCCAATGGGGAAAGGACACTGAAGCTTTCTTT. Its protein is CASSQWGKDTEAFF.

This chain connects TRBV10-3 to TRBJ1-5; D uncertain. The CDR3 is 12 amino acids. The V and J ends lost 11 bases and 14 bases respectively, with 22 bases between them. Germline loops: CDR1 ENHRY, CDR2 SYGVKD. This chain's CDR3 is CASLAGEGDEHF. In nucleotides, the CDR3 is TGTGCCTCGTTAGCGGGAGAGGGCGATGAGCATTTT.

This chain uses TRBV7-8 with TRBJ1-2, with D uncertain. V lost 7 bases and J lost 4, with 10 bases in between. CDR1 is SGHVS and CDR2 is FQNEAQ in the germline V gene. This CDR3 region has 12 residues. CDR3 amino acids: CASIHLSYGYTF. DNA of the CDR3: TGTGCCAGCATCCACCTCTCCTATGGCTACACCTTC.

This clonotype was recorded many times. J is TRBJ2-7 and V is TRBV20-1, with no clear D. Germline V gene sequence: CDR1 DFQATT, CDR2 SNEGSKA (reference sequence). The CDR3 runs 10 residues. Trimming took 4 bases from V and 6 from J, leaving 7 bases between them. CDR3 coding DNA: TGCAGTGCTATGCCTGGCGAGCAGTACTTC. It specifies CSAMPGEQYF.

The chain employs TRBV29-1 and TRBJ1-6; D remains ambiguous. The V gene lost 8 bases and the J gene lost 7 bases, with 18 bases spanning the gap. Germline V CDR1 and CDR2: SQVTM, ANQGSEA. The CDR3 totals 14 residues. For the CDR3, the DNA is TGCAGCAGTTACTCCACCCTGGGGAATTCACCCCTCCACTTT. This gives the protein CSSYSTLGNSPLHF.

This clonotype was observed many times. This chain connects TRBV29-1 to TRBJ1-1, with D possibly being TRBD1 (5 bases). Germline V gene data show CDR1 as SQVTM and CDR2 as ANQGSEA. Trimming took off 0 bases at V and 8 bases at J, with 10 bases between the two ends. The CDR3 length is 12 residues. The CDR3: CSVEDPGDEAFF. The DNA of the CDR3 is TGCAGCGTTGAAGATCCGGGGGACGAAGCTTTCTTT.

The chain's CDR3 is CASSRDRGTSGSSYEQYF. The CDR3, as DNA: TGCGCCAGCAGCCGAGACAGGGGCACTAGCGGTAGCTCCTACGAGCAGTACTTC. The chain has TRBV4-3 and TRBJ2-7; either TRBD1 or TRBD2 may fit D (8 bases each). CDR1 and CDR2 from the germline V gene are LGHNA and YSLEER. This CDR3 is 18 amino acids long. V was clipped by 4 bases and J by 0 bases, with 22 bases between them.

This clonotype was seen ten or more times. CDR3 residues: CSVSGQGDSYEQYF. The CDR3 nucleotides are TGCAGCGTTTCCGGACAGGGGGACTCCTACGAGCAGTACTTC. The V gene is TRBV29-1, the J gene TRBJ2-7; 10 nucleotides line up with TRBD1. CDR3 size: 14 residues. V dropped 5 bases and J dropped 0; count of bases not matched to a gene: 4. The germline V gene encodes CDR1 SQVTM and CDR2 ANQGSEA.

The chain is built from TRBV12-3 or TRBV12-4 and TRBJ1-1; D uncertain. Trimming stripped 6 bases from V and 11 bases from J, with 13 bases between. This CDR3 comprises 11 residues. The CDR3 loop is CASSPNGVAFF. CDR3 in DNA: TGTGCCAGCAGCCCTAATGGGGTGGCTTTCTTT.

This clonotype was counted a few times. A clone one base away is much larger, so this may be a read error. The rearrangement uses TRBV10-3 and TRBJ2-7; TRBD2 matches at 10 bases. The CDR3 is made up of 15 amino acids. Germline CDR1 is ENHRY and CDR2 is SYGVKD. DNA of the CDR3: TGTGCCATCAGCCCGGGACTAGCGTTTTCCTACGGGCAGTACTTC. Translating it yields CAISPGLAFSYGQYF.

The chain couples TRBV19 to TRBJ1-6; D unresolved. CDR3 length: 13 residues. Germline CDR1 LNHDA, CDR2 SQIVND (reference sequence). V lost 5 bases to trimming and J lost 7 bases, with 9 bases between them. CDR3 loop: CASSRGGNSPLHF. In DNA form, the CDR3 reads TGTGCCAGTAGTCGAGGCGGCAATTCACCCCTCCACTTT.

This clonotype has at least ten counts. The CDR3 nucleotides are TGTGCCAGCAGTTACTCCGATCGGAACACTGAAGCTTTCTTT. Amino acid sequence: CASSYSDRNTEAFF. The chain recombines TRBV6-6 with TRBJ1-1; the D is unclear. Germline CDR1 is MNHNY and CDR2 is SVGAGI (reference sequence). Trimming removed 0 bases from V and 1 base from J, with 6 bases in between. The CDR3 is 14 residues long.

With regard to this clonotype: A clone one base away is much larger, so this may be a read error. This chain uses TRBV7-2 with TRBJ2-7, with 11 bases matching TRBD2. The germline gives CDR1 SGHTA, CDR2 FQGNSA. CDR3 size: 16 residues. The DNA for the CDR3 is TGCGCCAGCAGCTTGAGAACTAGCGGGAGAATCGACGAGCAGTACTTC. Translated: CASSLRTSGRIDEQYF.

This clonotype was detected a few times. V is TRBV11-2 and J is TRBJ1-3; 9 bases fit TRBD1. The V gene's germline CDR1 is SGHAT and CDR2 FQNNGV. The V gene end was trimmed by 2 bases and the J gene end by 4 bases; junction bases not matched to a gene: 21. The CDR3 totals 21 residues. The CDR3 nucleotides are TGTGCCAGCAGCTTAAGTGGCCGGGACAGGGACCTCCGGCGCTCGGGAAACACCATATATTTT. Amino acids: CASSLSGRDRDLRRSGNTIYF.

V and J are TRBV29-1 and TRBJ2-5; D perhaps matches TRBD1 (5 bases). Germline V lookup: CDR1 SQVTM, CDR2 ANQGSEA. V gave up 7 bases and J gave up 5 bases, with 17 bases separating them. The CDR3 is made up of 13 amino acids. This CDR3 reads CSALLRDGETQYF. For the CDR3, the DNA is TGCAGCGCCCTACTCAGGGATGGGGAGACCCAGTACTTC.

This clonotype appeared once. V gene TRBV2 combines with J gene TRBJ1-5, with 11 bases aligning to TRBD1. Germline V gene data show CDR1 as SNHLY and CDR2 as FYNNEI. This CDR3 is built from 16 residues. After removal of 6 bases from V and 6 bases from J, the junction contained 10 bases not matched to a gene. In DNA form, the CDR3 reads TGTGCCAGCAGCCGGGGGACAGGGGGAGACATTCAGCCCCAGCATTTT. It codes for CASSRGTGGDIQPQHF.

This clonotype was recorded many times. The J gene is TRBJ1-4, the V gene TRBV5-4, with D perhaps TRBD1 (5 bases). The CDR3 loop spans 14 amino acids. V lost 0 bases and J 7 bases, leaving 10 bases between the germline ends. Germline V lookup: CDR1 SGHNT, CDR2 YYREEE (reference sequence). The CDR3 loop reads CASSLEGRSEKLFF. CDR3 nucleotide sequence: TGTGCCAGCAGCTTGGAGGGGCGTAGTGAAAAACTGTTTTTT.

The chain recombines TRBV5-4 with TRBJ1-2; 7 bases fit TRBD1. Germline assignment: CDR1 SGHNT and CDR2 YYREEE (reference sequence). V lost 3 bases and J lost 3; bases outside the gene matches: 5. This CDR3 comprises 14 residues. CDR3 DNA sequence: TGTGCCAGCAGCTGGGGGACAGCAGACTATGGCTACACCTTC. It is translated as CASSWGTADYGYTF.

CDR3 residues: CASSVDRRTGDPEAFF. CDR3 coding DNA: TGTGCCAGCAGCGTTGATCGGCGCACAGGGGACCCTGAAGCTTTCTTT. V gene TRBV11-2 combines with J gene TRBJ1-1, with TRBD1 matching 7 bases. The V segment lost 5 bases and the J segment 6 bases; nucleotides outside the gene matches: 15. Looked up from germline, CDR1 is SGHAT and CDR2 is FQNNGV. This CDR3 contains 16 residues.

This clonotype was detected ten times or more. The chain has TRBV13 and TRBJ1-1; the D is unclear. V shed 2 bases and J shed 0 bases, with 7 bases lying between them. Germline lookup yields CDR1 PRHDT and CDR2 FYEKMQ (reference sequence). The CDR3 runs 14 residues. The CDR3 here is CASSLSQMNTEAFF. The CDR3 nucleotides are TGTGCCAGCAGCTTATCACAGATGAACACTGAAGCTTTCTTT.

As regards this clonotype: A read error may be the cause here, since a much bigger clone is one base away. V and J are TRBV7-9 and TRBJ2-7, with a weak D call TRBD1 (5 bases). Germline V CDR1 and CDR2: SEHNR, FQNEAQ (reference sequence). The CDR3 is 15 residues long. V gave up 3 bases and J gave up 6 bases, with 18 bases separating them. This CDR3 reads CASSFGWQGVREQYF. The CDR3 bases are TGTGCCAGCAGCTTCGGGTGGCAGGGTGTCCGCGAGCAGTACTTC.

The table lists this clonotype with a few counts. This chain links TRBV15 with TRBJ2-7, with 13 bases fitting TRBD2. The CDR3 contains 18 residues. The germline V gene has CDR1 LNHNV and CDR2 YYDKDF (reference sequence). Trimming took 3 bases from V and 5 from J; bases not matched to a gene: 13. The CDR3 region has the DNA TGTGCCACCAGCAGTGGGAGGGGAGGACTAGCGGGAGACGACGAGCAGTACTTC. Translated, it gives CATSSGRGGLAGDDEQYF.

This clonotype was seen repeatedly, ten times or more. The chain combines TRBV27 with TRBJ2-7, with D possibly being TRBD1 (6 bases). Germline CDR1 reads MNHEY; CDR2 reads SMNVEV (reference sequence). Trimming removed 3 bases from V and 0 bases from J, with 12 bases in between. CDR3 length equals 15 residues. CDR3 DNA: TGTGCCAGCAGTTTCCAAGCCAGGGGCTCCTACGAGCAGTACTTC. Amino acid sequence: CASSFQARGSYEQYF.

The chain has TRBV7-3 and TRBJ2-7; 8 bases are shared with TRBD2. Germline values: CDR1 SGHTA, CDR2 FQGTGA. V shed 5 bases and J 4 bases; nucleotides not matched to a gene: 10. The CDR3 has 15 amino acids. This CDR3 reads CASSPIPGGIYEQYF. CDR3 nucleotide sequence: TGTGCCAGCAGCCCCATCCCGGGGGGGATTTACGAGCAGTACTTC.

DNA of the CDR3: TGTGCCAGCAGAGCTGGTGGACCGGGACTAGCGAACACCGGGGAGCTGTTTTTT. This gives the protein CASRAGGPGLANTGELFF. The rearrangement joins TRBV2 to TRBJ2-2; 8 positions agree with TRBD2. V lost 6 bases, J lost 0 bases, and 12 bases stayed unmatched. The CDR3 is 18 amino acids. The germline V gene encodes CDR1 SNHLY and CDR2 FYNNEI. Supplemented by reference TRBV2 and TRBJ2-2, the full variable domain reads EPEVTQTPSHQVTQMGQEVILRCVPISNHLYFYWYRQILGQKVEFLVSFYNNEISEKSEIFDDQFSVERPDGSNFTLKIRSTKLEDSAMYFCASRAGGPGLANTGELFFGEGSRLTVL.

This clonotype showed up many times. The chain carries TRBV19 and TRBJ1-1; no reliable D call. CDR1 LNHDA and CDR2 SQIVND come from the germline V gene (reference sequence). V lost 3 bases to trimming and J lost 2 bases, with 7 bases between them. CDR3 length equals 13 residues. CDR3 loop: CASSMTVNTEAFF. The CDR3 DNA reads as TGTGCCAGTAGTATGACTGTCAACACTGAAGCTTTCTTT.

This rearrangement joins TRBV15 to TRBJ2-2, with 9 bases matching TRBD1. The ends lost 6 bases at V and 9 bases at J; junction bases unmatched: 14. The V gene's germline CDR1 is LNHNV and CDR2 YYDKDF (reference sequence). The CDR3 is made up of 16 amino acids. This CDR3 reads CATRDKAGTGIRELFF. The CDR3 region has the DNA TGTGCCACCAGAGATAAGGCAGGGACAGGGATTCGGGAGCTGTTTTTT.

The gene calls are TRBV29-1 and TRBJ2-7; D remains unclear. Germline V gene data show CDR1 as SQVTM and CDR2 as ANQGSEA. The CDR3 extends over 14 amino acids. The CDR3 nucleotides are TGCAGTTACTCGTCCCGGGCGAGCTCCTACGAGCAGTACTTC. Translation gives CSYSSRASSYEQYF.